The present T cell receptor (beta chain) was sequenced within a study of CD4+ T cells in melanoma. Study-level results: Reportedly, melanoma neoantigen-specific CD4+ T cells showed varied differentiation states. CD8+ T cell, macrophage and B cell function reportedly correlated with neoantigen-specific CD4+ T cells.

Trimming removed 1 base at V and 4 bases at J, with 10 bases between. CDR1 LNHNV and CDR2 YYDKDF come from the germline V gene (reference sequence). This CDR3 has 14 amino acids. Method: immunoSEQ multiplex PCR; TCRdb's copy keeps in-frame clones and lacks some. Among some 150,000 clones listed, around 90% were seen once. A remark on this clone: Its antigen is unidentified.

The chain uses TRBV15 and TRBJ1-2; D is uncertain. The source is a human donor with melanoma. The CDR3 is CATSRVGSSYGYTF. The DNA of the CDR3 is TGTGCCACCAGCAGAGTCGGCAGCAGCTATGGCTACACCTTC.